This T cell receptor beta chain was recorded in a study of OX40 agonist ivuxolimab in advanced cancers. A word on this clone: Its specificity is not known.

Broader study findings: The specificity for antigen of the expanded peripheral T cells was not determined. By week 6 at 0.1 to 3.0 mg/kg, blood CD4+ and CD8+ T cells had expanded clonally.

CDR1 is KGHSH, CDR2 LQKENI, per germline. The CDR3 spans 14 residues. V lost 1 base and J lost 3; bases outside the gene matches: 3. TCRdb keeps only in-frame clones here, not all; method: immunoSEQ multiplex PCR. The repertoire consists of roughly 63,000 clones, with approximately 92% occurring once and the leading ten covering under 14%. The sequence was obtained from an adult with an advanced solid tumor such as melanoma, head and neck, liver or kidney cancer. The chain links TRBV18 to TRBJ2-7; 7 bases line up with TRBD2. The source material was CD4+ or CD8+ T cells sorted from blood, sampled in a trial of the OX40 agonist ivuxolimab. This chain's CDR3 is CASSPREGSYEQYF. The CDR3 nucleotides read TGTGCCAGCTCACCACGGGAGGGGAGCTACGAGCAGTACTTC. The full variable domain, rest sourced from reference TRBV18 and TRBJ2-7, is NAGVMQNPRHLVRRRGQEARLRCSPMKGHSHVYWYRQLPEEGLKFMVYLQKENIIDESGMPKERFSAEFPKEGPSILRIQQVVRGDSAAYFCASSPREGSYEQYFGPGTRLTVT.